This record looks at one T cell receptor (beta chain) sequence and its context. The sample is drawn from a study of patients and donors after allogeneic stem cell transplantation. MiXCR, applied by TCRdb to the RT-PCR reads, yields one record per CDR3 protein. The data show approximately 160,000 distinct CDR3 sequences, around 30% seen once. The TCR originated in a human donor who was either an allogeneic HSCT recipient or a stem cell or donor lymphocyte infusion donor (not recorded which). It is not recorded whose cells these are; they may come from a transplant donor. Specimen: blood, either unsorted or a sorted T cell fraction (not recorded which).

DNA for the CDR3: TGTGCCAGCAGGAGGGGGGAGGGAGATACGCAGTATTTT. Residues: CASRRGEGDTQYF. V is TRBV12-3 or TRBV12-4 and J is TRBJ2-3; the D gene is possibly TRBD2 (7 bases). The germline V and J ends were trimmed by 6 bases and 5 bases, with 12 bases remaining between them. There are 13 residues in the CDR3.